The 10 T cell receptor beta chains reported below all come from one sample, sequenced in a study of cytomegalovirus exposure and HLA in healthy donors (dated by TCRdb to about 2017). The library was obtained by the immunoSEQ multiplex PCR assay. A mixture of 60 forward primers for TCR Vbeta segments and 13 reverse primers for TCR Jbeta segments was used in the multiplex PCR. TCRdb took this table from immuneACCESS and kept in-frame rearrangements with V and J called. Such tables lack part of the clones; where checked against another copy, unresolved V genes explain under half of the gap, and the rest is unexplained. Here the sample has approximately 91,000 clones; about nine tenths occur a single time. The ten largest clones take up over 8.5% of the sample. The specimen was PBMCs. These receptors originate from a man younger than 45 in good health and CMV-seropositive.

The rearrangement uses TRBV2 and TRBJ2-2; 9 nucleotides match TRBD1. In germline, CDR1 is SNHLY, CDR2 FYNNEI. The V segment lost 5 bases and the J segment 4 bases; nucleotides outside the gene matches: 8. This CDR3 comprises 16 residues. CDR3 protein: CASSQQGARSTGELFF. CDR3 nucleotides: TGTGCCAGCAGTCAACAGGGGGCACGTAGCACCGGGGAGCTGTTTTTT.

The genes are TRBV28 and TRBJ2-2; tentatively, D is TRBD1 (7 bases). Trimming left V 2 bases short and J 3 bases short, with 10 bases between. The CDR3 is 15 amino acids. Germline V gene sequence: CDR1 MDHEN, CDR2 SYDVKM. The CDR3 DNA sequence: TGTGCCAGCAGTTTACCCAGGGGGGACACCGGGGAGCTGTTTTTT. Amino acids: CASSLPRGDTGELFF.

The CDR3 region is CASGRDRASYEQYF. In DNA, the CDR3 is TGTGCCAGCGGACGGGACAGGGCGTCCTACGAGCAGTACTTC. V usage is TRBV9 and J usage is TRBJ2-7; TRBD1 agrees at 9 bases. V lost 7 bases, J lost 1 base, and 6 bases stayed unmatched. The CDR3 runs to 14 residues. CDR1 and CDR2 (germline): SGDLS, YYNGEE.

The CDR3 nucleotides are TGTGCCAGCAGTTTAGAGGAGCGGGGATACGAGCAGTACTTC. It translates to CASSLEERGYEQYF. The chain couples TRBV28 to TRBJ2-7; 7 bases match TRBD2. This CDR3 region has 14 residues. Germline V lookup: CDR1 MDHEN, CDR2 SYDVKM. Trimming cost V 2 bases and J 4 bases; bases outside gene matches: 5.

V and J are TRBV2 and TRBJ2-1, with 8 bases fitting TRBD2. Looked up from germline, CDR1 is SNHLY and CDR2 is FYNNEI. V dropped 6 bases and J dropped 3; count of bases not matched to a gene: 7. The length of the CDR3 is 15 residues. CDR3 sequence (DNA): TGTGCCAGCAGGACCATAGCGGGAAGCTACAATGAGCAGTTCTTC. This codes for CASRTIAGSYNEQFF.

The CDR3 coding sequence is TGTGCCAGCAGTGAAAGGAGGAGGTGGTCTGGAAACACCATATATTTT. Translating it yields CASSERRRWSGNTIYF. This chain joins TRBV6-1 and TRBJ1-3; D gene uncertain. This CDR3 contains 16 residues. The germline CDR1 and CDR2 sequences are MNHNS and SASEGT. The ends were cut back, 2 bases at V and 1 base at J, with 12 bases in the middle.

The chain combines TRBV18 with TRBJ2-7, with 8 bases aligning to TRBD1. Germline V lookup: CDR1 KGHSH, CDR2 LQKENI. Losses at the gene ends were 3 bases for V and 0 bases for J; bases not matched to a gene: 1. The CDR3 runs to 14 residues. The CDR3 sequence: CASSPDRDSYEQYF. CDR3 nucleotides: TGTGCCAGCTCACCGGACAGGGACTCCTACGAGCAGTACTTC.

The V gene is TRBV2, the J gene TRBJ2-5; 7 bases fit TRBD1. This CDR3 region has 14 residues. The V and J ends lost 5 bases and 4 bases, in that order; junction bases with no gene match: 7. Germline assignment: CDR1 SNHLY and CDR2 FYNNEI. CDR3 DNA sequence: TGTGCCAGCAGTAAAGACAGGGTGGGAGAGACCCAGTACTTC. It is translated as CASSKDRVGETQYF.

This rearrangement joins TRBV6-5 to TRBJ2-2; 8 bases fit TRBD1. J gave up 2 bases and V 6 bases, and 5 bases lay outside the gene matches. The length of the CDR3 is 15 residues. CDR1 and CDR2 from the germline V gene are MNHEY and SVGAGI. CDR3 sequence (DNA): TGTGCCAGCAGCCTGACAGGGGAAAACACCGGGGAGCTGTTTTTT. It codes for CASSLTGENTGELFF.

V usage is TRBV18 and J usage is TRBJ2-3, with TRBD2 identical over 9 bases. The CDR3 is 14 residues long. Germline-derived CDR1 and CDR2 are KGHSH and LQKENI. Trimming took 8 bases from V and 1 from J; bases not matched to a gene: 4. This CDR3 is CASTQREGTDTQYF. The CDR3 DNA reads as TGTGCCAGCACCCAGCGGGAGGGCACAGATACGCAGTATTTT.